Listed here are 20 T cell receptor beta chains from one sample, sequenced in a study of T cells in Graves' hyperthyroidism and ophthalmopathy. Amplified TCR beta CDR3 regions derived from RNA transcripts. The HTBI set primed first-round TCR CDR3 RT-PCR. TCRdb processed the multiplex PCR reads anew with MiXCR; each CDR3 protein has one entry. The sample contains some 620,000 distinct CDR3 sequences, roughly 15% of which appear only once. Sample: blood. These receptors all stem from a woman younger than 45 with Graves' hyperthyroidism.

This clonotype was observed many times. This chain's CDR3 is CASKIAGVAYEQYF. CDR3 bases: TGTGCCAGCAAAATAGCGGGAGTAGCTTACGAGCAGTACTTC. The chain joins TRBV28 to TRBJ2-7, with 9 positions matching TRBD2. Germline assignment: CDR1 MDHEN and CDR2 SYDVKM. The CDR3 is 14 amino acids. V shed 7 bases and J 4 bases; nucleotides not matched to a gene: 8.

As concerns this clonotype: A much larger clone lies one base from this, so it may be a read error. The chain carries TRBV7-2 and TRBJ2-7; the match to TRBD1 covers 7 bases. CDR1 is SGHTA, CDR2 FQGNSA, per germline. The CDR3 sequence is 15 residues long. In nucleotides, the CDR3 is TGTGCCAGCAGCTTATTCGGGACAGCACTTTACGGGCAGTACTTC. It codes for CASSLFGTALYGQYF. The whole variable domain, remainder taken from reference TRBV7-2 and TRBJ2-7, is GAGVSQSPSNKVTEKGKDVELRCDPISGHTALYWYRQSLGQGLEFLIYFQGNSAPDKSGLPSDRFSAERTGGSVSTLTIQRTQQEDSAVYLCASSLFGTALYGQYFGPGTRLTVT.

This clonotype was recorded at least ten times. The V call is TRBV13, the J call TRBJ2-3; D ambiguous. The germline V gene has CDR1 PRHDT and CDR2 FYEKMQ (reference sequence). Trimming removed 1 base from V and 5 bases from J, with 7 bases in between. The CDR3 runs to 13 residues. The CDR3 DNA sequence: TGTGCCAGCAGCTTAGCGGCCGTAGATACGCAGTATTTT. Its translation is CASSLAAVDTQYF.

This clonotype was observed many times. The chain links TRBV12-5 to TRBJ1-1, with D hard to call. This CDR3 comprises 18 residues. V dropped 0 bases and J dropped 1 base, with 18 bases sitting between them. The germline V gene has CDR1 LGHNT and CDR2 FRNRAP. The CDR3: CASGLVGTSIQENTEAFF. Here the CDR3 DNA reads TGTGCTAGTGGTTTGGTAGGCACTAGTATTCAGGAGAACACTGAAGCTTTCTTT.

This clonotype was observed many times. The chain uses TRBV28 and TRBJ1-3, with D perhaps matching TRBD1 (6 bases). V was trimmed by 6 bases and J by 0 bases, leaving 15 bases between them. Germline V gene data show CDR1 as MDHEN and CDR2 as SYDVKM. This CDR3 is built from 16 residues. The CDR3: CASRHTGTTSGNTIYF. The DNA for the CDR3 is TGTGCCAGCAGGCATACCGGGACAACCTCTGGAAACACCATATATTTT.

J is TRBJ2-4 and V is TRBV20-1; TRBD2 agrees at 10 bases. CDR1 and CDR2 from the germline V gene are DFQATT and SNEGSKA (reference sequence). J lost 9 bases, V lost 5 bases, and 7 bases had no gene match. The CDR3 totals 13 residues. CDR3 nucleotide sequence: TGCAGTGCTCGGGTAGGACTAGCGGCCATTCAGTACTTC. This encodes CSARVGLAAIQYF.

In regard to this clonotype: A much larger clonotype is one base distant, so this may be a read error. The chain recombines TRBV4-2 with TRBJ2-7; D tentatively fits TRBD1 or TRBD2 (5 bases each). This CDR3 has 16 residues. Per germline, CDR1 LGHNA and CDR2 YNFKEQ. Trimming removed 4 bases at V and 1 base at J, with 17 bases between. In nucleotides, the CDR3 is TGTGCCAGCAGCCGGGCGGAGAGGGGCGGGTCCTACGAGCAGTACTTC. This translates into CASSRAERGGSYEQYF.

CDR3 amino acids: CASSFWEQGSNSYEQYF. The CDR3, as DNA: TGCGCCAGCAGCTTTTGGGAACAGGGGTCGAACTCCTACGAGCAGTACTTC. This chain connects TRBV5-1 to TRBJ2-7; 7 nucleotides match TRBD1. The CDR3 runs to 17 residues. Trimming took 2 bases from V and 0 from J; bases not matched to a gene: 11. The V gene's germline CDR1 is SGHRS and CDR2 YFSETQ.

About this clonotype: This could be a read error, since a much larger clone is one nucleotide away. The rearrangement uses TRBV28 and TRBJ2-3; 8 bases are a match to TRBD1. CDR3 length: 16 amino acids. Per germline, CDR1 MDHEN and CDR2 SYDVKM. Here the CDR3 reads CACSGPRQGAADTQYF. The CDR3 nucleotides read TGTGCCTGCAGTGGCCCTAGGCAGGGGGCGGCAGATACGCAGTATTTT.

The sample holds a few counts of this clonotype. The rearrangement uses TRBV28 and TRBJ1-1, with D perhaps TRBD1 (5 bases). V was clipped by 6 bases and J by 0 bases, with 8 bases between them. Per germline, CDR1 MDHEN and CDR2 SYDVKM. There are 13 residues in the CDR3. In DNA form, the CDR3 reads TGTGCCAGCAGAAGACAGTTGAACACTGAAGCTTTCTTT. It yields the protein CASRRQLNTEAFF.

This clonotype appeared many times. V and J are TRBV27 and TRBJ1-1; TRBD1 agrees at 8 bases. Germline lookup yields CDR1 MNHEY and CDR2 SMNVEV (reference sequence). The J segment lost 4 bases and the V segment lost 4 bases, leaving 11 bases of the junction unmatched. The CDR3 has 16 amino acids. The CDR3 region is CASSSLTGVLFTEAFF. CDR3 sequence (DNA): TGTGCCAGCAGTTCCCTGACAGGGGTGCTGTTCACTGAAGCTTTCTTT.

This clonotype has only a few counts. This rearrangement joins TRBV29-1 to TRBJ2-5, with D maybe TRBD1 (6 bases). Germline V gene lookup returns CDR1 SQVTM and CDR2 ANQGSEA. The CDR3 is 15 residues long. V lost 7 bases, J lost 1 base, and 19 bases lay in between. The CDR3 loop reads CSALRHPGVQETQYF. The CDR3 DNA follows: TGCAGCGCCCTCCGCCATCCAGGGGTCCAAGAGACCCAGTACTTC.

In this sample, this clonotype turned up many times. The chain recombines TRBV6-2 or TRBV6-3 with TRBJ2-2; D possibly corresponds to TRBD2 (5 bases). V was trimmed by 0 bases and J by 2 bases, leaving 13 bases between them. Germline CDR1 MNHEY, CDR2 SVGEGT. CDR3 length equals 17 residues. The CDR3: CASSYSSKRFNTGELFF. The CDR3 DNA is TGTGCCAGCAGTTACTCGAGTAAGCGGTTCAACACCGGGGAGCTGTTTTTT.

Only a few counts were recorded for this clonotype. This chain joins TRBV9 and TRBJ2-3; 9 bases map to TRBD2. J gave up 2 bases and V 4 bases, and 8 bases lay outside the gene matches. The CDR3 sequence is 16 residues long. Germline loops: CDR1 SGDLS, CDR2 YYNGEE. The CDR3 region has the DNA TGTGCCAGCAGCAGACTAGCGGAGACAACCACAGATACGCAGTATTTT. Translated, it gives CASSRLAETTTDTQYF.

The chain has TRBV6-1 and TRBJ2-2; TRBD2 matches at 12 bases. Unmatched junction bases numbered 6, after V lost 1 base and J lost 6 bases. The CDR3 contains 17 residues. Germline loops: CDR1 MNHNS, CDR2 SASEGT. CDR3 in DNA: TGTGCCAGCAGTGAAGAGTGGACTAGCGGGAAGGCCGGGGAGCTGTTTTTT. This encodes CASSEEWTSGKAGELFF.

This clonotype was picked up many times. V and J are TRBV20-1 and TRBJ2-1; no clear D gene. In germline, CDR1 is DFQATT, CDR2 SNEGSKA (reference sequence). The CDR3 length is 16 residues. Trimming took 3 bases from V and 6 from J, leaving 21 bases between them. CDR3 coding DNA: TGCAGTGCTAGCCCGGGTGGAGTGTCTAGAGCCAATGAGCAGTTCTTC. Encoded protein: CSASPGGVSRANEQFF.

This clonotype was recorded a few times. For the CDR3, the DNA is TGTGCCAGCAGCTCCTCGAGTAATAGGCCTGAGAACACTGAAGCTTTCTTT. It encodes CASSSSSNRPENTEAFF. The rearrangement links TRBV7-9 to TRBJ1-1; no definite D call. Germline loops: CDR1 SEHNR, CDR2 FQNEAQ (reference sequence). The CDR3 consists of 17 residues. With 4 bases removed from V and 1 base from J, the gap between germline ends came to 19 bases. Based on the CDR3 plus reference TRBV7-9 and TRBJ1-1, the full variable domain is DTGVSQNPRHKITKRGQNVTFRCDPISEHNRLYWYRQTLGQGPEFLTYFQNEAQLEKSRLLSDRFSAERPKGSFSTLEIQRTEQGDSAMYLCASSSSSNRPENTEAFFGQGTRLTVV.

This chain links TRBV5-6 with TRBJ2-6; D gene unclear. CDR1 and CDR2 (germline): SGHDT, YYEEEE. V lost 3 bases, J lost 2 bases, and 6 bases lay in between. The length of the CDR3 is 14 residues. The CDR3 sequence is CASSSLAGANVLTF. The CDR3 coding sequence is TGTGCCAGCAGCTCCCTGGCTGGGGCCAACGTCCTGACTTTC.

This clonotype was seen at least ten times. The V gene is TRBV7-2, the J gene TRBJ2-3; tentatively, D is TRBD1 (6 bases). Trimming took 5 bases from V and 0 from J, leaving 12 bases between them. Per the germline V gene, CDR1 is SGHTA and CDR2 is FQGNSA. The CDR3 consists of 15 residues. CDR3 DNA sequence: TGTGCCAGCAGCAACCGGGGACATAGCACAGATACGCAGTATTTT. This encodes CASSNRGHSTDTQYF.

This clonotype has a count of ten or more. The genes are TRBV30 and TRBJ2-7; 7 bases fit TRBD2. V lost 4 bases and J lost 5; bases outside the gene matches: 17. The CDR3 consists of 16 residues. Germline CDR1 GTSNPN, CDR2 SVGIG (reference sequence). CDR3 sequence (DNA): TGTGCCTGGAAAAGACATCGTGGCGGGAGTCTGGACGAGCAGTACTTC. Protein: CAWKRHRGGSLDEQYF.